This TCR beta chain was recorded in a study of PD-1 blockade in classical Hodgkin lymphoma. Study-wide context: The study gave patients nivolumab 3 mg/kg intravenously every 2 weeks.

Sequencing used immunoSEQ multiplex PCR; TCRdb keeps in-frame clones, though not all of them. Of some 90,000 clones in the sample, just under 80% were seen once. Points on this clone: Its specificity is not known.

The V segment lost 5 bases and the J segment 4 bases; nucleotides outside the gene matches: 10. CDR3 length equals 15 residues. Germline V lookup: CDR1 SGHTA, CDR2 FQGNSA. Findings and limits, study-wide: Newly diagnosed patients were said to have less baseline TCR diversity than healthy donors did. Complete responders matched newly diagnosed patients in baseline diversity. In CD4+ cells, TCR diversity went up significantly by C4D1, but in CD8+ cells it did not.

Time point defined: cycle 4 day 1 (C4D1), after more than five weeks of nivolumab. Every patient had relapsed following autologous stem cell transplantation, and cohorts differed in brentuximab vedotin exposure. This chain joins TRBV7-2 and TRBJ2-5; TRBD1 aligns across 7 bases. This sequence originates from a human donor with classical Hodgkin lymphoma. The sample here was peripheral blood mononuclear cells (PBMCs), taken before the fourth cycle of nivolumab. This CDR3 reads CASSIDRDNLETQYF. The CDR3 nucleotides read TGTGCCAGCAGCATTGACAGGGACAACCTAGAGACCCAGTACTTC.